Described below is a single TCR beta chain sequence and its context. Its target is unknown. The data were obtained in a study of cytomegalovirus exposure and HLA in healthy donors. The donors gave bone marrow, and they were healthy. The PCR had 60 Vbeta and 13 Jbeta primers. Assay used: immunoSEQ multiplex PCR; TCRdb lists only in-frame clones, some missing. The profile covers around 130,000 clones, with around 70% appearing a single time and 2% to 2.5% taken by the ten largest. The study's findings and limits: The study labeled about 160 TCR beta chains cytomegalovirus-associated. CMV serostatus was the only immune exposure information that was available.

The CDR3 covers 12 residues. V dropped 8 bases and J dropped 5 bases, with 12 bases sitting between them. From germline, CDR1 is SEHNR and CDR2 FQNEAQ (reference sequence). The sample taken for sequencing was PBMCs. The chain recombines TRBV7-9 with TRBJ1-2; possible D gene TRBD1, 6 bases. The TCR originated in a woman aged 40 to 49 in good health and CMV-seropositive. The CDR3 DNA follows: TGTGCCAGCGGCAGGGGATTGTATGGCTACACCTTC. Its translation is CASGRGLYGYTF.